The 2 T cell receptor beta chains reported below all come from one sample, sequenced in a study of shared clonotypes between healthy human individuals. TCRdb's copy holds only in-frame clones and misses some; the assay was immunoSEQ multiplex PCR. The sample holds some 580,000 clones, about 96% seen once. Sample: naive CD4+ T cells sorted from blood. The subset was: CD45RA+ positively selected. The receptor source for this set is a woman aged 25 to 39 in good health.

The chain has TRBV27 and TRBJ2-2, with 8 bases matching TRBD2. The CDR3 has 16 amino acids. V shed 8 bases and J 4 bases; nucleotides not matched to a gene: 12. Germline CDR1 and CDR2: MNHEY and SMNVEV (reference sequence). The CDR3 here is CASGHSGISSTGELFF. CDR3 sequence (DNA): TGTGCCAGCGGACATAGCGGGATATCCTCCACCGGGGAGCTGTTTTTT.

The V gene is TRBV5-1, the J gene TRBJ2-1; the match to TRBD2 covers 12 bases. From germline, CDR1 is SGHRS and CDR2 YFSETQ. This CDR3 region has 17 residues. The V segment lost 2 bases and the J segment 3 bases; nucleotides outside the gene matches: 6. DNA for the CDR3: TGCGCCAGCAGCTTCCTAGCGGGAGGGGCGGGCTACAATGAGCAGTTCTTC. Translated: CASSFLAGGAGYNEQFF.